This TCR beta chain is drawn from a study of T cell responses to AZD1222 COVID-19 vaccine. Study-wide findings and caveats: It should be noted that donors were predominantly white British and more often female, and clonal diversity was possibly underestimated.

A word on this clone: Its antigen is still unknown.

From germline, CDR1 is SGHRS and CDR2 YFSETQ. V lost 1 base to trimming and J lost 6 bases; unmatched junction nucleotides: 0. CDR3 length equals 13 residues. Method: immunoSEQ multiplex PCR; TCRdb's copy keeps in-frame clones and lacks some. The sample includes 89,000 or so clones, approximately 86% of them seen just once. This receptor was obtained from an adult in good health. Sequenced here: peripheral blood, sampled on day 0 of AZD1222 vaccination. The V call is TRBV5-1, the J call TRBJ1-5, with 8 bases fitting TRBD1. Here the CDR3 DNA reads TGCGCCAGCAGCTTGACAGGGGGTCAGCCCCAGCATTTT. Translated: CASSLTGGQPQHF.